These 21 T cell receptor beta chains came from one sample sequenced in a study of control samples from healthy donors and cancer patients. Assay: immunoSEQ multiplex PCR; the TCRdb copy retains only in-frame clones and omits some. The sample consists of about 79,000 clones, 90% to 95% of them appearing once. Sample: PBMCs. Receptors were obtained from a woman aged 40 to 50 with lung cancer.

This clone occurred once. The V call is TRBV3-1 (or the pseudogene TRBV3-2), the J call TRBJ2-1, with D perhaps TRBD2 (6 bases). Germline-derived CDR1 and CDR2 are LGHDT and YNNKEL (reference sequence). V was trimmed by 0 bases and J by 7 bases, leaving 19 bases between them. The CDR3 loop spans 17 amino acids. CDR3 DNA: TGTGCCAGCAGCCAAGATCGGGTGACTAGGATTGCGAATGAGCAGTTCTTC. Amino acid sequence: CASSQDRVTRIANEQFF.

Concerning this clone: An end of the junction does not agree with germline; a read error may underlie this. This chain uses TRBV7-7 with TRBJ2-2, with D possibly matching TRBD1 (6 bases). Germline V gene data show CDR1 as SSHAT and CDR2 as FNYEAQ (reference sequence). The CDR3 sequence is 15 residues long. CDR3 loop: CASSPNLQGPGELFF. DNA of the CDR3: TGTGCTAGCAGCCCCAATCTACAGGGACCCGGGGAGCTGTTTTTT.

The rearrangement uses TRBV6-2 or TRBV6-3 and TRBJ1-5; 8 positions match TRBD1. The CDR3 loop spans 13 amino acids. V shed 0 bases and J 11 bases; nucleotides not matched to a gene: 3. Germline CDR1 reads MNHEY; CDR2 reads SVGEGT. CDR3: CASSYSGDRTQHF. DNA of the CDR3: TGTGCCAGCAGTTACTCCGGGGACAGGACCCAGCATTTT.

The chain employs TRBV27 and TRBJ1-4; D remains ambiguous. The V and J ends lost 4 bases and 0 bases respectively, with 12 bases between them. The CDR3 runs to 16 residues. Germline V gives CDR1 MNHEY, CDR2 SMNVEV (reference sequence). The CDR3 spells CASSSGDRATNEKLFF. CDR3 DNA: TGTGCCAGCAGTTCCGGAGACCGTGCAACTAATGAAAAACTGTTTTTT.

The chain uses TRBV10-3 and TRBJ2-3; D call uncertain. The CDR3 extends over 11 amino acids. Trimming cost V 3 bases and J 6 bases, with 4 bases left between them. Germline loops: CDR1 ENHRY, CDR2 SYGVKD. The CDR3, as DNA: TGTGCCATCAGTGATGGGGATACGCAGTATTTT. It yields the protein CAISDGDTQYF.

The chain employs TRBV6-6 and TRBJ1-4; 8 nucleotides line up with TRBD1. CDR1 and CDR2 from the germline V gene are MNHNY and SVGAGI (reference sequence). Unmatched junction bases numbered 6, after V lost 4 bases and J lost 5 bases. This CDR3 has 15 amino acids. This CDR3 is CASSFDRGRNEKLFF. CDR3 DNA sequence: TGTGCCAGCAGTTTCGACAGGGGAAGGAATGAAAAACTGTTTTTT.

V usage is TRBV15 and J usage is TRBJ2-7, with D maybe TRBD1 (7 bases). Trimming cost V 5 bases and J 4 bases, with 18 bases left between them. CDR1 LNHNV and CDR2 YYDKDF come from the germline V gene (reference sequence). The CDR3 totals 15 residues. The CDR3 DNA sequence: TGTGCCACCAGCTCAAGACAGGGTGGAGGGTACGAGCAGTACTTC. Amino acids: CATSSRQGGGYEQYF.

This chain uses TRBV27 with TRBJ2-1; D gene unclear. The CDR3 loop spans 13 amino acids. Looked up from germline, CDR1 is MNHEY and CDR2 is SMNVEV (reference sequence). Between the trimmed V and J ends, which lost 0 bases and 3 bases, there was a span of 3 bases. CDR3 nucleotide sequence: TGTGCCAGCAGTTTATCGGACTACAATGAGCAGTTCTTC. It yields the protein CASSLSDYNEQFF.

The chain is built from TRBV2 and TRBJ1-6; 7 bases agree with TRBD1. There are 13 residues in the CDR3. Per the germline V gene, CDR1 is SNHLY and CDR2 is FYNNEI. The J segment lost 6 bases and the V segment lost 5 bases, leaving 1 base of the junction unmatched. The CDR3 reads CASSRDSNSPLHF. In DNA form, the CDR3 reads TGTGCCAGCAGTCGGGACAGTAATTCACCCCTCCACTTT.

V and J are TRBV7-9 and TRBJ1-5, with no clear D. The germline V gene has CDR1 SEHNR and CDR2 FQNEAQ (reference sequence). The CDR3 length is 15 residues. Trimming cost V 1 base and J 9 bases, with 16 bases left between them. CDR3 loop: CASSLDYSAGSPQHF. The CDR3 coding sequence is TGTGCCAGCAGCTTAGACTACAGCGCGGGATCGCCCCAGCATTTT.

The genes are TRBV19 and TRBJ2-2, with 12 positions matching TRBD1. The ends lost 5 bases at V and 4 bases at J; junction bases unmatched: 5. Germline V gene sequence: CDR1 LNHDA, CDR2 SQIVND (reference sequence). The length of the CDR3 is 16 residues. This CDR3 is CASSGGQGAGTGELFF. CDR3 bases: TGTGCCAGTAGTGGGGGACAGGGGGCTGGCACCGGGGAGCTGTTTTTT.

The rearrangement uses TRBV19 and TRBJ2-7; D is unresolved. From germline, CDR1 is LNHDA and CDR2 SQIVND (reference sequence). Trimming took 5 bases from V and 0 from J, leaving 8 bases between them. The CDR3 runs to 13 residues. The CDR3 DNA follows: TGTGCCAGTAGTGAACAGCACTCCTACGAGCAGTACTTC. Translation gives CASSEQHSYEQYF.

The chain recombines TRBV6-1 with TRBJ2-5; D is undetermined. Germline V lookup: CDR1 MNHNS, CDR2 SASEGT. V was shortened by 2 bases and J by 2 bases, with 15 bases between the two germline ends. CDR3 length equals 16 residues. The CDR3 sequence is CASSELGAKPQETQYF. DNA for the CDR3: TGTGCCAGCAGTGAACTAGGAGCTAAGCCTCAAGAGACCCAGTACTTC.

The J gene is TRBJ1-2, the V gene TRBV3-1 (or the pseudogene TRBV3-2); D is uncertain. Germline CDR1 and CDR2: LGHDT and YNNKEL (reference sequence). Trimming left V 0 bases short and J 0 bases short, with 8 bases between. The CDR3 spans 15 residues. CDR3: CASSQDEETNYGYTF. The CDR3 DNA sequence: TGTGCCAGCAGCCAAGACGAAGAAACTAACTATGGCTACACCTTC.

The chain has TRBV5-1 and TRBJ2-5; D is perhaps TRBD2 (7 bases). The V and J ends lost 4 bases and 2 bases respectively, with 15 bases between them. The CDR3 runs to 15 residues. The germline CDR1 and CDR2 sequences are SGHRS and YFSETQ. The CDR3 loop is CASSRGAGSQETQYF. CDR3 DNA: TGCGCCAGCAGCCGGGGGGCAGGATCTCAAGAGACCCAGTACTTC. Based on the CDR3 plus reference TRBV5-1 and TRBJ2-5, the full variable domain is KAGVTQTPRYLIKTRGQQVTLSCSPISGHRSVSWYQQTPGQGLQFLFEYFSETQRNKGNFPGRFSGRQFSNSRSEMNVSTLELGDSALYLCASSRGAGSQETQYFGPGTRLLVL.

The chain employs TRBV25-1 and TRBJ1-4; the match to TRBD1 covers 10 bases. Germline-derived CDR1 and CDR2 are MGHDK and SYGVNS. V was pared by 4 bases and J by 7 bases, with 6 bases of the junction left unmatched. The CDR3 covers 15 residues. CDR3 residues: CASSAPGQGSEKLFF. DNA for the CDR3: TGTGCCAGCAGTGCTCCGGGACAGGGGAGTGAAAAACTGTTTTTT.

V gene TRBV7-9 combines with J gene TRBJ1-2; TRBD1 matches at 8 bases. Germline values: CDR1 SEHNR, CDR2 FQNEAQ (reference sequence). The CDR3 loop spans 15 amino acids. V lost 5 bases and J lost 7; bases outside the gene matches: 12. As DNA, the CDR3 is TGTGCCAGCAGCCGCACAGAGGACAGGGTTTCTGGCTACACCTTC. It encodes CASSRTEDRVSGYTF.

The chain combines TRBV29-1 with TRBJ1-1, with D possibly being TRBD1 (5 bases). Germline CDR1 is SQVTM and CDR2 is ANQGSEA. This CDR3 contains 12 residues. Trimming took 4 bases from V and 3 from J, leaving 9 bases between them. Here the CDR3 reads CSVGGWDTEAFF. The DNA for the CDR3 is TGCAGCGTTGGGGGGTGGGACACTGAAGCTTTCTTT. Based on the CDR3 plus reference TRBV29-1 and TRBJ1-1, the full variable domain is SAVISQKPSRDICQRGTSLTIQCQVDSQVTMMFWYRQQPGQSLTLIATANQGSEATYESGFVIDKFPISRPNLTFSTLTVSNMSPEDSSIYLCSVGGWDTEAFFGQGTRLTVV.

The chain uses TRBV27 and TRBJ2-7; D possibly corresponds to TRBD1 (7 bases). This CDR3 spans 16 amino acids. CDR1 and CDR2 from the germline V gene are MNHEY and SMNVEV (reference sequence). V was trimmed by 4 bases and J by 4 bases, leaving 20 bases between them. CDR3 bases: TGTGCCAGCAGTTCGTCGGGGGACAGTGGTCGGTACGAGCAGTACTTC. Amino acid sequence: CASSSSGDSGRYEQYF.

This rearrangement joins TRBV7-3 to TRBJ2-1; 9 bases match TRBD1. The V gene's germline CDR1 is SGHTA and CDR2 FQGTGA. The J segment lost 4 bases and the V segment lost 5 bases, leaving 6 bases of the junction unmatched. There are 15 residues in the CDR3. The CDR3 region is CASSLAQGAYNEQFF. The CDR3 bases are TGTGCCAGCAGCCTGGCACAGGGGGCGTACAATGAGCAGTTCTTC.

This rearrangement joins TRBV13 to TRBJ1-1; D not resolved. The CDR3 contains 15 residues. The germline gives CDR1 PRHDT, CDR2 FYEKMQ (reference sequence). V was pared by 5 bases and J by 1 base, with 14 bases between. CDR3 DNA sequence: TGTGCCAGCAGCCCCCACCCCGGCGGGAACACTGAAGCTTTCTTT. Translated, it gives CASSPHPGGNTEAFF.